This passage covers 31 T cell receptor beta chains from one sample sequenced in a study of blood T cell repertoires in COVID-19. Assay used: immunoSEQ multiplex PCR; TCRdb lists only in-frame clones, some missing. The sample yields around 130,000 clones, around 87% seen once. Sequencing input: peripheral blood. Receptors were obtained from a woman in her sixties or seventies with acute or convalescent COVID-19.

The chain employs TRBV12-3 or TRBV12-4 and TRBJ1-1; 7 nucleotides match TRBD1. Trimming cost V 7 bases and J 5 bases; bases outside gene matches: 7. The CDR3 length is 13 residues. DNA of the CDR3: TGTGCCAGCACCTTGACAGGGACAACTGAAGCTTTCTTT. It translates to CASTLTGTTEAFF.

J is TRBJ1-2 and V is TRBV7-8, with TRBD1 identical over 10 bases. Trimming took 3 bases from V and 2 from J; bases not matched to a gene: 3. Germline V lookup: CDR1 SGHVS, CDR2 FQNEAQ. There are 15 residues in the CDR3. In DNA, the CDR3 is TGTGCCAGCAGCTTGGACAGGGGGAAGAACTATGGCTACACCTTC. Translated: CASSLDRGKNYGYTF.

As to this clone: Relative to the germline gene, one junction end is altered; a read error may explain this. The chain couples TRBV30 to TRBJ1-5; D unclear. Germline lookup yields CDR1 GTSNPN and CDR2 SVGIG (reference sequence). This CDR3 region has 12 residues. The CDR3 loop is CAWSPMTGSLLF. In DNA, the CDR3 is TGTGCCTGGAGTCCCATGACCGGGTCCCTCCTTTTT.

The rearrangement uses TRBV12-3 or TRBV12-4 and TRBJ1-2; D remains ambiguous. Trimming stripped 4 bases from V and 2 bases from J, with 8 bases between. The CDR3 consists of 13 residues. The CDR3 sequence is CASSSLRNYGYTF. The DNA of the CDR3 is TGTGCCAGCAGTTCGTTGCGCAACTATGGCTACACCTTC.

This clone was seen just once. This chain uses TRBV6-5 with TRBJ1-3; 8 bases fit TRBD1. V dropped 4 bases and J dropped 4; count of bases not matched to a gene: 3. This CDR3 comprises 14 residues. CDR1 and CDR2 from the germline V gene are MNHEY and SVGAGI. The CDR3 reads CASSSGQGGNTIYF. CDR3 sequence (DNA): TGTGCCAGCAGTTCAGGACAGGGAGGAAACACCATATATTTT.

The chain employs TRBV10-3 and TRBJ1-1; 7 positions match TRBD1. The CDR3 covers 12 residues. V shed 8 bases and J 4 bases; nucleotides not matched to a gene: 4. The germline V gene encodes CDR1 ENHRY and CDR2 SYGVKD. The DNA for the CDR3 is TGTGCCATCGGTCAGGGGGTCACTGAAGCTTTCTTT. Its protein is CAIGQGVTEAFF.

This chain joins TRBV6-5 and TRBJ2-1; D may be TRBD2 (6 bases). V was trimmed by 7 bases and J by 9 bases, leaving 19 bases between them. CDR1 is MNHEY and CDR2 is SVGAGI in the germline V gene. The length of the CDR3 is 14 residues. The CDR3 coding sequence is TGTGCCAGCATGGTAATGGAGGGCAGGCCTGAGCAGTTCTTC. This translates into CASMVMEGRPEQFF.

The chain uses TRBV7-8 and TRBJ1-1; possibly TRBD1 for D (5 bases). The germline gives CDR1 SGHVS, CDR2 FQNEAQ. V was pared by 5 bases and J by 4 bases, with 14 bases between. The CDR3 covers 14 residues. For the CDR3, the DNA is TGTGCCAGCAGCCCCAGGGTCTTAGTCACTGAAGCTTTCTTT. Its protein is CASSPRVLVTEAFF.

This chain joins TRBV19 and TRBJ2-4; TRBD2 agrees at 13 bases. The junction had 10 bases not matched to a gene; V was cut back by 2 bases and J by 3 bases. Germline CDR1 LNHDA, CDR2 SQIVND (reference sequence). The CDR3 runs to 19 residues. The chain's CDR3 is CASSITSGLAGVGKNIQYF. CDR3 nucleotide sequence: TGTGCCAGTAGTATAACCTCCGGACTAGCGGGAGTTGGCAAAAACATTCAGTACTTC.

This chain links TRBV5-4 with TRBJ1-1; D not certain. The CDR3 covers 13 residues. Per the germline V gene, CDR1 is SGHNT and CDR2 is YYREEE (reference sequence). The V and J ends lost 3 bases and 0 bases respectively, with 6 bases between them. CDR3 in DNA: TGTGCCAGCAGCTCCCGTTTGAACACTGAAGCTTTCTTT. It specifies CASSSRLNTEAFF.

J is TRBJ2-3 and V is TRBV5-4; 7 bases are a match to TRBD2. CDR1 SGHNT and CDR2 YYREEE come from the germline V gene (reference sequence). Trimming removed 0 bases from V and 3 bases from J; junction bases left unmatched: 7. CDR3 length equals 16 residues. In nucleotides, the CDR3 is TGTGCCAGCAGCTTGGGGACTAGGGTGTTAACAGATACGCAGTATTTT. Protein: CASSLGTRVLTDTQYF.

J is TRBJ1-3 and V is TRBV28; D not certain. Germline V gene sequence: CDR1 MDHEN, CDR2 SYDVKM. The CDR3 is made up of 14 amino acids. The V and J ends lost 8 bases and 2 bases respectively, with 13 bases between them. The CDR3 DNA reads TGTGCCAGCGCCCTTGGCGGTGCTGGAAACACCATATATTTT. This translates into CASALGGAGNTIYF.

The rearrangement links TRBV4-1 to TRBJ2-3; TRBD2 aligns across 9 bases. The CDR3 is 15 amino acids. Germline CDR1 MGHRA, CDR2 YSYEKL. Germline trimming cut 4 bases from V and 0 bases from J; bases unmatched to any gene: 2. The CDR3 is CASSPTSGSTDTQYF. The CDR3, as DNA: TGCGCCAGCAGCCCGACTAGCGGTAGCACAGATACGCAGTATTTT.

The V gene is TRBV3-1 (or the pseudogene TRBV3-2), the J gene TRBJ2-3; 9 nucleotides align to TRBD2. CDR1 is LGHDT and CDR2 is YNNKEL in the germline V gene (reference sequence). This CDR3 has 17 amino acids. V shed 0 bases and J 2 bases; nucleotides not matched to a gene: 6. CDR3 region: CASSQDLVAGVTDTQYF. CDR3 in DNA: TGTGCCAGCAGCCAAGATCTGGTAGCGGGAGTCACAGATACGCAGTATTTT.

This chain joins TRBV19 and TRBJ1-5; TRBD1 matches 8 bases. CDR1 and CDR2 from the germline V gene are LNHDA and SQIVND (reference sequence). The CDR3 has 13 amino acids. J was trimmed by 7 bases and V by 7 bases; bases with no gene match: 6. The CDR3 DNA is TGTGCCAGTAAGGACAGGGCTGCACAGCCCCAGCATTTT. Protein sequence: CASKDRAAQPQHF. Based on the CDR3 plus reference TRBV19 and TRBJ1-5, the full variable domain is DGGITQSPKYLFRKEGQNVTLSCEQNLNHDAMYWYRQDPGQGLRLIYYSQIVNDFQKGDIAEGYSVSREKKESFPLTVTSAQKNPTAFYLCASKDRAAQPQHFGDGTRLSIL.

CDR3 in amino acids: CASSWTSGDYNEQFF. In nucleotides, the CDR3 is TGCGCCAGCAGCTGGACTAGCGGGGACTACAATGAGCAGTTCTTC. The chain employs TRBV4-1 and TRBJ2-1; 12 positions match TRBD2. The CDR3 consists of 15 residues. The V segment lost 5 bases and the J segment 3 bases; nucleotides outside the gene matches: 2. Per germline, CDR1 MGHRA and CDR2 YSYEKL.

The chain is built from TRBV28 and TRBJ1-3, with 8 nucleotides matching TRBD1. The CDR3 has 17 residues. Germline CDR1 reads MDHEN; CDR2 reads SYDVKM. The junction had 10 bases not matched to a gene; V was cut back by 6 bases and J by 0 bases. CDR3 bases: TGTGCCAGCAGCGCCACGGGACAGGCTTACTCTGGAAACACCATATATTTT. Protein product: CASSATGQAYSGNTIYF.

The chain employs TRBV7-9 and TRBJ2-5; 8 bases are shared with TRBD1. The CDR3 covers 13 residues. V lost 8 bases to trimming and J lost 4 bases; unmatched junction nucleotides: 6. Germline loops: CDR1 SEHNR, CDR2 FQNEAQ (reference sequence). Written as DNA, the CDR3 is TGTGCCAGCGGGGAACAGGGGGGAGAGACCCAGTACTTC. This gives the protein CASGEQGGETQYF.

The chain couples TRBV7-9 to TRBJ1-3; 11 bases are shared with TRBD1. J lost 0 bases, V lost 4 bases, and 2 bases had no gene match. The CDR3 runs to 16 residues. Germline CDR1 and CDR2: SEHNR and FQNEAQ (reference sequence). CDR3 residues: CASSSGQGGSGNTIYF. CDR3 nucleotide sequence: TGTGCCAGCAGCTCGGGACAGGGGGGCTCTGGAAACACCATATATTTT.

This rearrangement joins TRBV6-5 to TRBJ2-5, with a weak D call TRBD1 (6 bases). The V and J ends lost 7 bases and 3 bases respectively, with 15 bases between them. Germline V CDR1 and CDR2: MNHEY, SVGAGI. This CDR3 contains 14 residues. In DNA form, the CDR3 reads TGTGCCAGCAATCTCCGGGACATCAAAGAGACCCAGTACTTC. Amino acids: CASNLRDIKETQYF.

The chain joins TRBV19 to TRBJ1-1; 8 bases align to TRBD1. This CDR3 spans 16 amino acids. The V gene end was trimmed by 5 bases and the J gene end by 4 bases; junction bases not matched to a gene: 12. Germline V gene lookup returns CDR1 LNHDA and CDR2 SQIVND (reference sequence). The CDR3 bases are TGTGCCAGTAGTCATGTCCAGGGGGCGCCGGGCACTGAAGCTTTCTTT. Translated, it gives CASSHVQGAPGTEAFF.

The chain recombines TRBV19 with TRBJ1-1, with 7 nucleotides matching TRBD1. The CDR3 contains 14 residues. Trimming removed 3 bases from V and 4 bases from J; junction bases left unmatched: 5. Germline lookup yields CDR1 LNHDA and CDR2 SQIVND (reference sequence). The CDR3 here is CASSMTTGLTEAFF. In nucleotides, the CDR3 is TGTGCCAGTAGTATGACGACAGGGCTCACTGAAGCTTTCTTT.

This chain connects TRBV20-1 to TRBJ1-1, with a tentative D call TRBD1 (5 bases). There are 11 residues in the CDR3. Germline loops: CDR1 DFQATT, CDR2 SNEGSKA (reference sequence). The V gene lost 4 bases and the J gene lost 8 bases, with 11 bases spanning the gap. This CDR3 reads CSAIQQGEAFF. Written as DNA, the CDR3 is TGCAGTGCTATTCAGCAGGGAGAAGCTTTCTTT.

The rearrangement joins TRBV5-1 to TRBJ2-1, with D possibly matching TRBD2 (5 bases). The length of the CDR3 is 13 residues. Trimming pared 0 bases from V and 10 bases from J, leaving 11 bases between. The germline CDR1 and CDR2 sequences are SGHRS and YFSETQ. The CDR3 sequence: CASSLGGEGEQFF. CDR3 sequence (DNA): TGCGCCAGCAGCTTGGGAGGCGAGGGAGAGCAGTTCTTC.

This clone was observed once. The CDR3 sequence: CASMELAGVGGEQFF. In DNA form, the CDR3 reads TGTGCCAGTATGGAACTAGCGGGAGTAGGTGGTGAGCAGTTCTTC. This rearrangement joins TRBV19 to TRBJ2-1; 11 nucleotides line up with TRBD2. Trimming cost V 7 bases and J 9 bases; bases outside gene matches: 11. The CDR3 is 15 residues long. Germline V CDR1 and CDR2: LNHDA, SQIVND (reference sequence).

The chain employs TRBV28 and TRBJ2-6; 8 bases match TRBD1. The junction had 0 bases not matched to a gene; V was cut back by 5 bases and J by 0 bases. CDR1 is MDHEN and CDR2 is SYDVKM in the germline V gene. The CDR3 is made up of 15 amino acids. This CDR3 is CASSTGGSGANVLTF. DNA for the CDR3: TGTGCCAGCAGTACAGGGGGCTCTGGGGCCAACGTCCTGACTTTC. Full variable domain (outside the CDR3, taken from reference TRBV28 and TRBJ2-6): DVKVTQSSRYLVKRTGEKVFLECVQDMDHENMFWYRQDPGLGLRLIYFSYDVKMKEKGDIPEGYSVSREKKERFSLILESASTNQTSMYLCASSTGGSGANVLTFGAGSRLTVL.

DNA of the CDR3: TGTGCCAGCATCCCCGCCGGGACACTATACACCGGGGAGCTGTTTTTT. Its protein is CASIPAGTLYTGELFF. The chain carries TRBV2 and TRBJ2-2; D might be TRBD1 (6 bases). V gave up 7 bases and J gave up 3 bases, with 18 bases separating them. CDR3 length: 16 amino acids. Germline V gene lookup returns CDR1 SNHLY and CDR2 FYNNEI.

The rearrangement uses TRBV19 and TRBJ1-1; 7 bases are shared with TRBD1. Germline CDR1 is LNHDA and CDR2 is SQIVND (reference sequence). The CDR3 totals 14 residues. Trimming took 4 bases from V and 4 from J; bases not matched to a gene: 6. The CDR3 loop reads CASSKTGVGTEAFF. The DNA of the CDR3 is TGTGCCAGTAGTAAAACAGGGGTGGGCACTGAAGCTTTCTTT.

The chain combines TRBV19 with TRBJ1-1; D is undetermined. Trimming removed 5 bases from V and 5 bases from J, with 12 bases in between. Germline V gene sequence: CDR1 LNHDA, CDR2 SQIVND (reference sequence). The CDR3 totals 13 residues. CDR3 DNA: TGTGCCAGTAGTCGGTCCGGGGAAACTGAAGCTTTCTTT. It is translated as CASSRSGETEAFF.

The chain has TRBV10-3 and TRBJ2-3; D is ambiguous. V was trimmed by 3 bases and J by 4 bases, leaving 5 bases between them. The germline gives CDR1 ENHRY, CDR2 SYGVKD. This CDR3 has 12 amino acids. The CDR3 loop reads CAISDLSDTQYF. The CDR3 DNA reads as TGTGCCATCAGTGATCTGTCAGATACGCAGTATTTT.

The V gene is TRBV11-2, the J gene TRBJ1-2; TRBD1 agrees at 7 bases. The CDR3 totals 14 residues. Trimming at V came to 5 bases and at J to 4 bases, leaving 7 bases not matched to a gene. CDR1 and CDR2 from the germline V gene are SGHAT and FQNNGV. CDR3 in DNA: TGTGCCAGCAGCCCCGATGACAGGGTCTATGGCTACACCTTC. Translating gives CASSPDDRVYGYTF.